A single sample gave rise to the 30 T cell receptor beta chains below, sequenced in a study of T cells in Graves' hyperthyroidism and ophthalmopathy. Amplification of TCR beta CDR3 regions used RNA as the template. First-round RT-PCR of the TCR CDR3 relied on the HTBI primer set. TCRdb reprocessed the multiplex PCR reads via MiXCR and lists one record per CDR3 protein. Seen here are about 340,000 distinct CDR3 sequences, 15% to 20% observed once, and the top ten hold about half. The sequenced material came from blood. All receptors derive from a woman aged 45-65 years with Graves' hyperthyroidism.

The rearrangement uses TRBV19 and TRBJ2-2; 10 bases are shared with TRBD2. Germline loops: CDR1 LNHDA, CDR2 SQIVND (reference sequence). This CDR3 contains 20 residues. V lost 1 base to trimming and J lost 0 bases; unmatched junction nucleotides: 11. CDR3 nucleotide sequence: TGTGCCAGTAGTATAGGCCCTTTTAAGCGGGGGGGCCCGAACACCGGGGAGCTGTTTTTT. Translation gives CASSIGPFKRGGPNTGELFF.

In this sample, this clonotype turned up many times. The rearrangement joins TRBV3-1 to TRBJ1-4; a possible D gene is TRBD1 (6 bases). This CDR3 is built from 13 residues. The germline V gene encodes CDR1 LGHDT and CDR2 YNNKEL (reference sequence). V shed 5 bases and J shed 6 bases, with 10 bases lying between them. The CDR3: CASSKNRDEKLFF. The CDR3 bases are TGTGCCAGCAGCAAGAACAGGGATGAAAAACTGTTTTTT. Based on the CDR3 plus reference TRBV3-1 and TRBJ1-4, the full variable domain is DTAVSQTPKYLVTQMGNDKSIKCEQNLGHDTMYWYKQDSKKFLKIMFSYNNKELIINETVPNRFSPKSPDKAHLNLHINSLELGDSAVYFCASSKNRDEKLFFGSGTQLSVL.

Comments on this clonotype: This likely comes from a read error, as the CDR3 has no conserved phenylalanine or tryptophan at its end. V usage is TRBV5-1 and J usage is TRBJ1-1; the match to TRBD1 covers 9 bases. V gave up 0 bases and J gave up 6 bases; unmatched junction bases: 0. Germline V gene lookup returns CDR1 SGHRS and CDR2 YFSETQ. This CDR3 has 13 residues. The CDR3 sequence is CASSLGQGAEAFV. CDR3 bases: TGCGCCAGCAGCTTGGGACAGGGGGCTGAAGCTTTCGTT.

This clonotype was found many times. V is TRBV20-1 and J is TRBJ2-5; a weak D match, TRBD2 (6 bases). In germline, CDR1 is DFQATT, CDR2 SNEGSKA (reference sequence). This CDR3 has 15 residues. V lost 6 bases and J lost 4, with 21 bases in between. The CDR3 coding sequence is TGCAGTGCCCTGGATAGAGGGATGGGGGGAGAGACCCAGTACTTC. Its translation: CSALDRGMGGETQYF.

This clonotype occurred many times. V is TRBV3-1 and J is TRBJ1-2, with D uncertain. Germline CDR1 LGHDT, CDR2 YNNKEL (reference sequence). Between the trimmed V and J ends, which lost 1 base and 8 bases, there was a span of 11 bases. The CDR3 sequence is 13 residues long. The CDR3 loop reads CASSQGPTGGYTF. The CDR3 DNA reads TGTGCCAGCAGCCAAGGACCCACGGGAGGCTACACCTTC.

Only a few counts were recorded for this clonotype. The chain joins TRBV11-2 to TRBJ2-3; the D gene is possibly TRBD1 (5 bases). Between the trimmed V and J ends, which lost 5 bases and 0 bases, there was a span of 12 bases. CDR3 length equals 15 residues. CDR1 is SGHAT, CDR2 FQNNGV, per germline. The CDR3 region is CASSDFRDSTDTQYF. In DNA form, the CDR3 reads TGTGCCAGCAGCGACTTCAGGGATAGCACAGATACGCAGTATTTT.

The chain carries TRBV11-2 and TRBJ2-2; D might be TRBD2 (6 bases). Germline V gene lookup returns CDR1 SGHAT and CDR2 FQNNGV. The V end lost 8 bases, the J end lost 3 bases, and 16 bases lay between the germline ends. This CDR3 contains 15 residues. CDR3 coding DNA: TGTGCCAGCGGCCAGAGACTAGTATACACCGGGGAGCTGTTTTTT. It codes for CASGQRLVYTGELFF. The complete variable domain, with remaining parts taken from reference TRBV11-2 and TRBJ2-2, reads EAGVAQSPRYKIIEKRQSVAFWCNPISGHATLYWYQQILGQGPKLLIQFQNNGVVDDSQLPKDRFSAERLKGVDSTLKIQPAKLEDSAVYLCASGQRLVYTGELFFGEGSRLTVL.

This clonotype has a count of ten or more. This chain connects TRBV20-1 to TRBJ1-1; perhaps TRBD1 as D (5 bases). This CDR3 is built from 12 residues. V lost 6 bases and J 5 bases, leaving 13 bases between the germline ends. The V gene's germline CDR1 is DFQATT and CDR2 SNEGSKA (reference sequence). This chain's CDR3 is CSAQDGATEAFF. The DNA of the CDR3 is TGCAGTGCGCAAGACGGGGCGACTGAAGCTTTCTTT.

This clonotype was detected ten times or more. The chain combines TRBV6-1 with TRBJ1-5; unclear D gene. CDR3 length: 15 residues. The germline V and J ends were trimmed by 4 bases and 0 bases, with 10 bases remaining between them. Per germline, CDR1 MNHNS and CDR2 SASEGT. The DNA for the CDR3 is TGTGCCAGCAGTGTTATTCCCCTTAGCAATCAGCCCCAGCATTTT. Encoded protein: CASSVIPLSNQPQHF.

This chain joins TRBV3-1 and TRBJ1-1; weak D call: TRBD1 (5 bases). The V gene lost 5 bases and the J gene lost 3 bases, with 13 bases spanning the gap. Germline V lookup: CDR1 LGHDT, CDR2 YNNKEL (reference sequence). This CDR3 comprises 14 residues. DNA of the CDR3: TGTGCCAGCAGCGTGCATCTGGGGCACACTGAAGCTTTCTTT. Encoded protein: CASSVHLGHTEAFF.

The rearrangement joins TRBV20-1 to TRBJ2-3; D call uncertain. The germline CDR1 and CDR2 sequences are DFQATT and SNEGSKA (reference sequence). The CDR3 has 17 amino acids. V was shortened by 0 bases and J by 5 bases, with 21 bases between the two germline ends. CDR3 nucleotides: TGCAGTGCTAGAGATGCGGTAGGCCCCTCGGACGGAGATACGCAGTATTTT. Amino acids: CSARDAVGPSDGDTQYF.

This clonotype was seen many times. The chain is built from TRBV20-1 and TRBJ1-4; D is uncertain. Germline V lookup: CDR1 DFQATT, CDR2 SNEGSKA (reference sequence). The CDR3 is 14 amino acids. Trimming stripped 6 bases from V and 0 bases from J, with 11 bases between. The CDR3 DNA reads as TGCAGTGCCCCCCGGACCTCAACTAATGAAAAACTGTTTTTT. Its protein product is CSAPRTSTNEKLFF.

The genes are TRBV7-3 and TRBJ2-1; D not resolved. Germline CDR1 reads SGHTA; CDR2 reads FQGTGA. The V gene lost 5 bases and the J gene lost 3 bases, with 14 bases spanning the gap. The CDR3 spans 15 residues. The CDR3 bases are TGTGCCAGCAGCCGTGACCAACAAAACTACAATGAGCAGTTCTTC. It is translated as CASSRDQQNYNEQFF.

The sample holds a few counts of this clonotype. The chain has TRBV6-6 and TRBJ1-1, with TRBD1 matching over 7 bases. The CDR3 loop spans 17 amino acids. With V trimmed by 5 bases and J by 0 bases, 12 bases remained unmatched. The germline CDR1 and CDR2 sequences are MNHNY and SVGAGI (reference sequence). This CDR3 is CASSTRRTGRMNTEAFF. The CDR3 DNA is TGTGCCAGCAGTACTCGGCGGACAGGAAGAATGAACACTGAAGCTTTCTTT.

At least ten counts were recorded for this clonotype. This chain links TRBV27 with TRBJ2-1, with D perhaps TRBD2 (6 bases). Germline assignment: CDR1 MNHEY and CDR2 SMNVEV (reference sequence). This CDR3 region has 18 residues. V lost 5 bases to trimming and J lost 2 bases, with 22 bases between them. The chain's CDR3 is CASSPQPWRGNTYNEQFF. In nucleotides, the CDR3 is TGTGCCAGCAGTCCTCAACCCTGGCGGGGTAACACCTACAATGAGCAGTTCTTC.

This clonotype came up many times. The gene calls are TRBV28 and TRBJ1-1; D might be TRBD1 (5 bases). The CDR3 sequence is 14 residues long. V was shortened by 4 bases and J by 6 bases, with 15 bases between the two germline ends. The germline V gene encodes CDR1 MDHEN and CDR2 SYDVKM. The CDR3 DNA reads TGTGCCAGCAGTTACGGGGGGAGGGTCCCTGAAGCTTTCTTT. Translation: CASSYGGRVPEAFF. Supplemented by reference TRBV28 and TRBJ1-1, the full variable domain reads DVKVTQSSRYLVKRTGEKVFLECVQDMDHENMFWYRQDPGLGLRLIYFSYDVKMKEKGDIPEGYSVSREKKERFSLILESASTNQTSMYLCASSYGGRVPEAFFGQGTRLTVV.

This clonotype has a count of ten or more. The V call is TRBV20-1, the J call TRBJ2-3; D remains unclear. Germline-derived CDR1 and CDR2 are DFQATT and SNEGSKA (reference sequence). The CDR3 has 14 amino acids. Deletions cut 0 bases from V and 1 base from J, with 8 bases between. As DNA, the CDR3 is TGCAGTGCTAGAGATATAAGCGGCACAGATACGCAGTATTTT. It encodes CSARDISGTDTQYF.

The genes are TRBV28 and TRBJ1-2, with D tentatively TRBD1 (5 bases). The CDR3 totals 13 residues. In germline, CDR1 is MDHEN, CDR2 SYDVKM. The V and J ends lost 5 bases and 3 bases respectively, with 10 bases between them. CDR3 loop: CASSKTGYYGYTF. CDR3 coding DNA: TGTGCCAGCAGTAAAACAGGCTACTATGGCTACACCTTC.

There are many counts of this clonotype. This chain uses TRBV6-1 with TRBJ1-2; D is unclear. This CDR3 is built from 14 residues. The germline V gene encodes CDR1 MNHNS and CDR2 SASEGT. The V and J ends lost 1 base and 5 bases respectively, with 11 bases between them. The CDR3 is CASSEGGWQYGYTF. CDR3 DNA sequence: TGTGCCAGCAGTGAAGGAGGATGGCAGTATGGCTACACCTTC.

There are a few counts of this clonotype. V is TRBV4-1 and J is TRBJ1-1; D unresolved. The V end was cut by 0 bases, the J end by 6 bases, with 11 bases between. CDR1 MGHRA and CDR2 YSYEKL come from the germline V gene. The CDR3 loop spans 14 amino acids. CDR3 coding DNA: TGCGCCAGCAGCCAAGAGCCTGAACACCCTGAAGCTTTCTTT. It encodes CASSQEPEHPEAFF.

This clonotype was seen repeatedly, ten times or more. The chain recombines TRBV12-3 or TRBV12-4 with TRBJ1-1; D not resolved. Trimming took off 1 base at V and 0 bases at J, with 6 bases between the two ends. The length of the CDR3 is 14 residues. The CDR3 nucleotides are TGTGCCAGCAGTTTAGACGGGGTGAACACTGAAGCTTTCTTT. Protein: CASSLDGVNTEAFF.

This sequence joins TRBV12-3 or TRBV12-4 and TRBJ1-1, with a possible D match to TRBD1 (5 bases). V lost 6 bases and J 5 bases, leaving 19 bases between the germline ends. The CDR3 has 15 amino acids. CDR3 amino acids: CASSLSERGETEAFF. CDR3 coding DNA: TGTGCCAGCAGCCTCAGCGAGAGGGGTGAGACTGAAGCTTTCTTT.

This sequence joins TRBV7-6 and TRBJ1-3; 10 bases align to TRBD1. CDR1 is SGHVS, CDR2 FNYEAQ, per germline. V gave up 6 bases and J gave up 0 bases; unmatched junction bases: 11. The CDR3 spans 18 residues. The chain's CDR3 is CASSSTGGYYHSGNTIYF. In DNA form, the CDR3 reads TGTGCCAGCAGTTCGACAGGGGGCTACTATCACTCTGGAAACACCATATATTTT. Together with reference TRBV7-6 and TRBJ1-3, the CDR3 gives the full variable domain: GAGVSQSPRYKVTKRGQDVALRCDPISGHVSLYWYRQALGQGPEFLTYFNYEAQQDKSGLPNDRFSAERPEGSISTLTIQRTEQRDSAMYRCASSSTGGYYHSGNTIYFGEGSWLTVV.

This clonotype was detected a few times. This chain connects TRBV7-9 to TRBJ1-1; D remains unclear. V lost 1 base to trimming and J lost 10 bases, with 7 bases between them. CDR3 length equals 11 residues. Germline V CDR1 and CDR2: SEHNR, FQNEAQ (reference sequence). The CDR3 coding sequence is TGTGCCAGCAGCTTAGACAGTGGAGCTTTCTTT. Encoded protein: CASSLDSGAFF.

To note about this clonotype: With a much larger clone just one base away, this may be a read error. The chain employs TRBV6-1 and TRBJ2-7, with TRBD1 matching over 8 bases. The CDR3 runs 15 residues. Germline V gene sequence: CDR1 MNHNS, CDR2 SASEGT. V shed 2 bases and J 1 base; nucleotides not matched to a gene: 4. The CDR3: CASSERTGTSYEQYF. CDR3 DNA: TGTGCCAGCAGTGAACGGACAGGGACTTCCTACGAGCAGTACTTC.

This chain connects TRBV7-9 to TRBJ2-1; D may be TRBD2 (6 bases). The CDR3 contains 17 residues. CDR1 and CDR2 from the germline V gene are SEHNR and FQNEAQ (reference sequence). Trimming took 0 bases from V and 0 from J, leaving 12 bases between them. CDR3 residues: CASSLATVGSSYNEQFF. As DNA, the CDR3 is TGTGCCAGCAGCTTAGCTACCGTCGGGAGCTCCTACAATGAGCAGTTCTTC. Full variable domain (outside the CDR3, taken from reference TRBV7-9 and TRBJ2-1): DTGVSQNPRHKITKRGQNVTFRCDPISEHNRLYWYRQTLGQGPEFLTYFQNEAQLEKSRLLSDRFSAERPKGSFSTLEIQRTEQGDSAMYLCASSLATVGSSYNEQFFGPGTRLTVL.

This clonotype has at least ten counts. The rearrangement joins TRBV28 to TRBJ2-1, with a tentative D call TRBD2 (5 bases). The CDR3 sequence is 16 residues long. CDR1 is MDHEN and CDR2 is SYDVKM in the germline V gene. Deletions cut 7 bases from V and 0 bases from J, with 16 bases between. CDR3 region: CASTSLSSGSYNEQFF. CDR3 DNA sequence: TGTGCCAGCACCTCCCTTTCGAGCGGCTCCTACAATGAGCAGTTCTTC. Using reference TRBV28 and TRBJ2-1 for the parts outside the CDR3, the full variable domain is DVKVTQSSRYLVKRTGEKVFLECVQDMDHENMFWYRQDPGLGLRLIYFSYDVKMKEKGDIPEGYSVSREKKERFSLILESASTNQTSMYLCASTSLSSGSYNEQFFGPGTRLTVL.

This clonotype has at least ten counts. The chain links TRBV18 to TRBJ2-3; tentatively, D is TRBD2 (5 bases). With 2 bases removed from V and 1 base from J, the gap between germline ends came to 13 bases. Germline V CDR1 and CDR2: KGHSH, LQKENI. The CDR3 totals 16 residues. CDR3 sequence (DNA): TGTGCCAGCTCACCAGCGGCTAGCTATGGCACAGATACGCAGTATTTT. It codes for CASSPAASYGTDTQYF.

The J gene is TRBJ2-2, the V gene TRBV10-2, with D hard to call. V shed 6 bases and J shed 4 bases, with 12 bases lying between them. This CDR3 region has 14 residues. Germline values: CDR1 WSHSY, CDR2 SAAADI. CDR3 amino acids: CASSQSDGTGELFF. In nucleotides, the CDR3 is TGCGCCAGCAGCCAATCGGACGGCACCGGGGAGCTGTTTTTT.

This clonotype was counted a single time. The rearrangement joins TRBV7-6 to TRBJ2-1; 9 nucleotides agree with TRBD2. This CDR3 is 13 amino acids long. Germline V CDR1 and CDR2: SGHVS, FNYEAQ. V lost 5 bases, J lost 7 bases, and 3 bases stayed unmatched. CDR3: CASSGGLANEQFF. The CDR3 DNA sequence: TGTGCCAGCAGCGGGGGACTAGCAAATGAGCAGTTCTTC.